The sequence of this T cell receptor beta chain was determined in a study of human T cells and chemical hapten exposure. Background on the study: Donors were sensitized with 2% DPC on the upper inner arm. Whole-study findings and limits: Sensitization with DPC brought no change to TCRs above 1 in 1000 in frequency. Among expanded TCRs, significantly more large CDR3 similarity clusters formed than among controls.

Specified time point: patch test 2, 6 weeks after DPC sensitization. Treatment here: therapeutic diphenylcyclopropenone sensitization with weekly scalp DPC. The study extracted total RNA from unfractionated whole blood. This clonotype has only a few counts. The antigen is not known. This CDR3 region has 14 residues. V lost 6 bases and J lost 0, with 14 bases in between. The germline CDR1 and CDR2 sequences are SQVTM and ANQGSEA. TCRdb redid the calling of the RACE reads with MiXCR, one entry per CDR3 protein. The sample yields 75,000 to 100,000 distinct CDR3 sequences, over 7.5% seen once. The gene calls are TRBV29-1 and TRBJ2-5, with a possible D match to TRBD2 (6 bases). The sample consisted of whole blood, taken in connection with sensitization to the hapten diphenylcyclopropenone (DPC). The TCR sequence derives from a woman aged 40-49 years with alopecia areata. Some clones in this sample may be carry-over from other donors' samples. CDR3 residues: CSVELAGHQETQYF. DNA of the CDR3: TGCAGCGTCGAACTAGCAGGCCACCAAGAGACCCAGTACTTC.